This note documents a single T cell receptor beta chain sequence. Produced via immunoSEQ multiplex PCR; TCRdb's table is partial and in-frame only. The sample holds approximately 78,000 clones; about nine tenths are singletons and the top ten take just over 2.5%. These data originate in a study of blood T cell repertoires in COVID-19. The CDR3 contains 14 residues. With 1 base removed from V and 9 bases from J, the gap between germline ends came to 13 bases. The V gene's germline CDR1 is SGHAT and CDR2 FQNNGV. The J gene is TRBJ2-1, the V gene TRBV11-2; TRBD2 might be the D (6 bases). This sequence originates from a man between 50 and 59 years old with COVID-19, enrolled during active disease. Material: peripheral blood. The CDR3 protein is CASSLADYLGEQFF. The DNA for the CDR3 is TGTGCCAGCAGCTTAGCGGACTACCTGGGTGAGCAGTTCTTC.